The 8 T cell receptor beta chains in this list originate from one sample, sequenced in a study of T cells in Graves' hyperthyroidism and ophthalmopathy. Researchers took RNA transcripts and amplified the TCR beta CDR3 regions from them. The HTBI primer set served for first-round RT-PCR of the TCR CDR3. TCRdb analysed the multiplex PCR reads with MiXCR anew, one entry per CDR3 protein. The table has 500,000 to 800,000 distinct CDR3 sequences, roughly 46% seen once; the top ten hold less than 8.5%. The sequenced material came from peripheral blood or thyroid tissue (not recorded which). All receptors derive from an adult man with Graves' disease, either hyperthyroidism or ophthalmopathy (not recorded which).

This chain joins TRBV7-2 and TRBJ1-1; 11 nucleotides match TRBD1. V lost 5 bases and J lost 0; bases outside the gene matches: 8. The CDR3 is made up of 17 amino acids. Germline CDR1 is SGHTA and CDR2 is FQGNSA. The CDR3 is CASSQMGQGVMNTEAFF. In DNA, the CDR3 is TGTGCCAGCAGCCAAATGGGACAGGGGGTCATGAACACTGAAGCTTTCTTT. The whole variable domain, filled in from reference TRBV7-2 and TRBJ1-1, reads GAGVSQSPSNKVTEKGKDVELRCDPISGHTALYWYRQSLGQGLEFLIYFQGNSAPDKSGLPSDRFSAERTGGSVSTLTIQRTQQEDSAVYLCASSQMGQGVMNTEAFFGQGTRLTVV.

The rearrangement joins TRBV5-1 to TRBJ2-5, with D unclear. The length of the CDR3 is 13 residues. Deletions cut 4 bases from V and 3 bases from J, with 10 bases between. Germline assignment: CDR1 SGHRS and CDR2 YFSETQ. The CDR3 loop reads CASSPWQEETQYF. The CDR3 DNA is TGCGCCAGCAGCCCATGGCAGGAAGAGACCCAGTACTTC.

CDR3: CASSPGTGQTEAFF. The CDR3 DNA reads as TGCGCCAGCAGCCCCGGGACAGGGCAGACTGAAGCTTTCTTT. The V and J genes are TRBV5-1 and TRBJ1-1; 9 bases fit TRBD1. CDR3 length: 14 residues. Germline V gene lookup returns CDR1 SGHRS and CDR2 YFSETQ. With V trimmed by 4 bases and J by 5 bases, 6 bases remained unmatched.

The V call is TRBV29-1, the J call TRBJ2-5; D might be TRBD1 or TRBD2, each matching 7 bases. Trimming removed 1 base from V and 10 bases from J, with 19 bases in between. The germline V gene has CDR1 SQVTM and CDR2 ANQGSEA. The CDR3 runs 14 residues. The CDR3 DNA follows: TGCAGCGTTGAAGTGCGGTCCAGGGGGGGAGACCAGTACTTC. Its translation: CSVEVRSRGGDQYF.

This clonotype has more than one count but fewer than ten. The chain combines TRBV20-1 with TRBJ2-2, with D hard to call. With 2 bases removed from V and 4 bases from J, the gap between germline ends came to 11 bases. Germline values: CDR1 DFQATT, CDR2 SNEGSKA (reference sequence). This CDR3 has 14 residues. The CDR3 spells CSARRFGSTGELFF. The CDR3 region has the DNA TGCAGTGCTAGAAGGTTCGGCAGCACCGGGGAGCTGTTTTTT.

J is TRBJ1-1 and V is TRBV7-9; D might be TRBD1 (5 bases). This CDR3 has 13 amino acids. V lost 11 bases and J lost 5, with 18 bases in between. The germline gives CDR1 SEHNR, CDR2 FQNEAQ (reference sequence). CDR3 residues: CAGSDQEGTEAFF. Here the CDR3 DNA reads TGTGCCGGCTCCGATCAGGAGGGGACTGAAGCTTTCTTT.

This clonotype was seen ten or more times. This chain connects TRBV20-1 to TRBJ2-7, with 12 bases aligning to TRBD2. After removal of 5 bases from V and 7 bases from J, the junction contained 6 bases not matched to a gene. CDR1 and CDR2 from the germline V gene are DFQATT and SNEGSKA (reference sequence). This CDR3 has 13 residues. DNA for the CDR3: TGCAGTGCTGTCGCGACTAGCGGGAGTGAGCAGTACTTC. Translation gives CSAVATSGSEQYF.

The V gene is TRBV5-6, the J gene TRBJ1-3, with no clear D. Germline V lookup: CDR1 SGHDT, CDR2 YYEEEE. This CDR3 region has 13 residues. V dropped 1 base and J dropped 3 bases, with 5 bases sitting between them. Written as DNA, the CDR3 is TGTGCCAGCAGCTTGAAGGGTGGAAACACCATATATTTT. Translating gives CASSLKGGNTIYF.